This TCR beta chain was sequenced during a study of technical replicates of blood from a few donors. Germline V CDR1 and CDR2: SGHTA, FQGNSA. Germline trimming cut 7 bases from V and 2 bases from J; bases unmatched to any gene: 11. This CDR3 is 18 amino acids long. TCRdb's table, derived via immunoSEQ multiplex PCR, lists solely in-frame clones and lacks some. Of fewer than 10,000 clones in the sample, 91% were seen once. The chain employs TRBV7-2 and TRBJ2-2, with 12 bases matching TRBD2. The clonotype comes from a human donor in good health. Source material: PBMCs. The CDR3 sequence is CASNKKTSGSVNTGELFF. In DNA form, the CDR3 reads TGTGCCAGCAACAAAAAGACTAGCGGGAGTGTAAACACCGGGGAGCTGTTTTTT. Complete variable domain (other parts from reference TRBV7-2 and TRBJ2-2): GAGVSQSPSNKVTEKGKDVELRCDPISGHTALYWYRQSLGQGLEFLIYFQGNSAPDKSGLPSDRFSAERTGGSVSTLTIQRTQQEDSAVYLCASNKKTSGSVNTGELFFGEGSRLTVL.